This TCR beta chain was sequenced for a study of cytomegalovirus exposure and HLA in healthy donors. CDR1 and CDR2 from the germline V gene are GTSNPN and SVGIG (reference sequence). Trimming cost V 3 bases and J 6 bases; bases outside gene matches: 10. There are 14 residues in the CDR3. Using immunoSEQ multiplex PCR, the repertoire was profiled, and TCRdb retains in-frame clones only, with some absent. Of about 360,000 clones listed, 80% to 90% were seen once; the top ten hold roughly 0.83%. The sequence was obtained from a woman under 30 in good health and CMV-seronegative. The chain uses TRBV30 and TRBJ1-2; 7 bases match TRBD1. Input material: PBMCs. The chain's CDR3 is CAWSTGAQEDGYTF. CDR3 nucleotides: TGTGCCTGGAGCACAGGGGCGCAAGAGGATGGCTACACCTTC.